Ten or more counts support the clone carrying this T cell receptor (beta chain). The antigen is not known. The entry originates in a study of T cells in Graves' hyperthyroidism and ophthalmopathy. Background on the study: Peripheral blood was collected at initial diagnosis, before any treatment.

Amplification of TCR beta CDR3 regions was performed using RNA transcripts as template. A set of HTBI primers served as the primers for a first-round RT-PCR of the TCR CDR3. MiXCR, applied by TCRdb to the multiplex PCR reads, yields one record per CDR3 protein. The repertoire holds around 620,000 distinct CDR3 sequences, roughly 15% seen once, with around 4% in the top ten. Study-level points and caveats: A 13 V-J signature model discriminated ophthalmopathy versus stable hyperthyroidism.

The study based diagnoses on clinical symptoms, serum thyroxine and TRAb, thyroid ultrasound and orbital computed tomography. It was approximately 9.4 ml of fresh peripheral blood that supplied the PBMCs. Trimming shortened V by 3 bases and J by 7 bases, and 11 bases separated the two germline ends. CDR1 SGDLS and CDR2 YYNGEE come from the germline V gene. The CDR3 loop spans 13 amino acids. Sequencing was performed on blood. The sequence derives from a woman aged 30 to 39 with Graves' hyperthyroidism. The genes are TRBV9 and TRBJ2-1, with D perhaps being TRBD1 or TRBD2 (5 bases each). CDR3 loop: CASSGGTGNEQFF. CDR3 nucleotide sequence: TGTGCCAGCAGCGGGGGGACCGGGAATGAGCAGTTCTTC.